A single sample gave rise to the 5 T cell receptor beta chains below, sequenced in a study of blood T cell repertoires in COVID-19. Repertoires were generated with immunoSEQ multiplex PCR, while TCRdb's copy carries only in-frame clones and drops some. The table records 55,000 to 75,000 clones, 82% of them present only once. The sequencing sample was made of peripheral blood. These receptors all stem from a man older than 75 with active COVID-19.

The CDR3 here is CASSPQGLGEQYF. DNA of the CDR3: TGTGCCAGCAGTCCACAGGGGCTAGGGGAGCAGTACTTC. V is TRBV12-3 or TRBV12-4 and J is TRBJ2-7, with 7 bases fitting TRBD1. The CDR3 covers 13 residues. Trimming at V came to 5 bases and at J to 7 bases, leaving 8 bases not matched to a gene.

This clone was counted only a few times. The chain has TRBV7-2 and TRBJ2-6, with D possibly matching TRBD2 (7 bases). The V gene's germline CDR1 is SGHTA and CDR2 FQGNSA. The CDR3 extends over 16 amino acids. V lost 1 base and J 3 bases, leaving 10 bases between the germline ends. CDR3 nucleotide sequence: TGTGCCAGCAGCTTAGGGGGGGGCGTTGGGGCCAACGTCCTGACTTTC. Protein: CASSLGGGVGANVLTF.

The DNA for the CDR3 is TGTGCCAGCAGCTTAGGAATACTCAATCTGAATCAGCCCCAGCATTTT. Amino acid sequence: CASSLGILNLNQPQHF. The chain is built from TRBV7-2 and TRBJ1-5, with D uncertain. Trimming cost V 1 base and J 4 bases, with 14 bases left between them. The V gene's germline CDR1 is SGHTA and CDR2 FQGNSA. CDR3 size: 16 residues.

This sequence joins TRBV4-1 and TRBJ2-7; D unclear. The CDR3 totals 13 residues. Trimming removed 4 bases at V and 5 bases at J, with 12 bases between. Germline V lookup: CDR1 MGHRA, CDR2 YSYEKL. Here the CDR3 reads CASSRLTEDEQYF. CDR3 DNA: TGCGCCAGCAGCCGCCTAACTGAGGACGAGCAGTACTTC.

The chain has TRBV19 and TRBJ2-5; D is perhaps TRBD1 (6 bases). CDR1 and CDR2 from the germline V gene are LNHDA and SQIVND (reference sequence). The V end was cut by 8 bases, the J end by 5 bases, with 15 bases between. The CDR3 is made up of 13 amino acids. CDR3 sequence: CASATGLVETQYF. The CDR3 nucleotides read TGTGCCAGTGCAACAGGGTTGGTGGAGACCCAGTACTTC.